The T cell receptor (beta chain) described here comes from a study of blood T cells in healthy people across ages. With respect to this clonotype: The antigen is not known.

It was with a sample-barcoded 5' primer and a J-beta primer mix that a second PCR of about 6 to 12 cycles was run. Every single cDNA molecule received a tag from a template-switch adaptor with 12 random nucleotides. Each CDR3 protein is one row after TCRdb ran MiXCR on the 5' RACE reads. The sample shows about 1.6 million distinct CDR3 sequences, roughly 30% of them seen only once. Study observations and caveats: Naive CD4+ cells and diversity were both higher in long-lived donors than in aged donors. Across samples, TCR beta diversity tracked strongly with naive T cell percentage.

The study drew donors from healthy Caucasian individuals in Russia aged about 6 to 90. The length of the CDR3 is 14 residues. CDR1 is MNHEY and CDR2 is SMNVEV in the germline V gene (reference sequence). Trimming left V 4 bases short and J 7 bases short, with 17 bases between. The chain recombines TRBV27 with TRBJ2-7, with a weak D call TRBD2 (7 bases). The TCR sequence derives from a woman under 40 in good health. The sequencing sample was made of blood. The CDR3 bases are TGTGCCAGCAGTTCTGGCGGGGGCCGCCGGGAGCAGTACTTC. Protein product: CASSSGGGRREQYF.